This entry lists 16 T cell receptor beta chains sequenced from one sample in a study of T cells in narcolepsy listed by TCRdb under 2018. Library creation used the immunoSEQ multiplex PCR assay. TCRdb holds this immuneACCESS table with in-frame rearrangements only. Some clones are missing; in checked studies, unresolved V genes explain under half, and the rest has no known cause. This sample gives 15,000 to 20,000 clones in total; roughly 72% of them show up just once. The ten largest clones add up to 11% to 15% of the sample. Material for sequencing was CD45RA- memory CD8+ T cells from PBMCs. In light of the paper, this sample's cell subset or site label describes: memory T cells sorted ex vivo from peripheral blood. The receptors stem from a human donor with narcolepsy.

CDR3 bases: TGTGCCAGCAGCTTAGCTAGCGGATCTGGAAACACCATATATTTT. It yields the protein CASSLASGSGNTIYF. V is TRBV7-8 and J is TRBJ1-3; no clear D. In germline, CDR1 is SGHVS, CDR2 FQNEAQ. V dropped 0 bases and J dropped 1 base, with 7 bases sitting between them. This CDR3 comprises 15 residues.

The rearrangement links TRBV5-1 to TRBJ1-2, with 7 bases identical to TRBD1. The CDR3 is made up of 17 amino acids. V was pared by 0 bases and J by 4 bases, with 12 bases of the junction left unmatched. CDR1 SGHRS and CDR2 YFSETQ come from the germline V gene. In DNA, the CDR3 is TGCGCCAGCAGCTTGGTACCTAGTCGGACAGGAGCCTATGGCTACACCTTC. This translates into CASSLVPSRTGAYGYTF.

The gene calls are TRBV7-6 and TRBJ1-4; D is perhaps TRBD1 (6 bases). The CDR3 is 15 residues long. In germline, CDR1 is SGHVS, CDR2 FNYEAQ. V dropped 2 bases and J dropped 6 bases, with 13 bases sitting between them. This chain's CDR3 is CASSLNRAEDEKLFF. The CDR3 DNA sequence: TGTGCCAGCAGCTTAAACAGGGCTGAAGATGAAAAACTGTTTTTT.

The rearrangement uses TRBV6-5 and TRBJ2-7; TRBD2 matches 10 bases. V was pared by 0 bases and J by 6 bases, with 8 bases of the junction left unmatched. The CDR3 has 16 residues. Germline CDR1 is MNHEY and CDR2 is SVGAGI. The CDR3 sequence is CASSYSRLAGASEQYF. In DNA, the CDR3 is TGTGCCAGCAGTTACTCGAGGCTAGCGGGGGCTAGCGAGCAGTACTTC.

This chain uses TRBV9 with TRBJ2-1; 8 bases align to TRBD2. Germline CDR1 SGDLS, CDR2 YYNGEE. This CDR3 is built from 14 residues. Trimming removed 3 bases from V and 3 bases from J; junction bases left unmatched: 2. The CDR3 DNA is TGTGCCAGCAGCGCCGGGACTAGCTACAATGAGCAGTTCTTC. Protein: CASSAGTSYNEQFF.

The chain employs TRBV10-2 and TRBJ1-1; TRBD1 agrees at 10 bases. V shed 2 bases, J shed 5 bases, and the junction held 8 bases outside the gene matches. The germline CDR1 and CDR2 sequences are WSHSY and SAAADI. CDR3 length: 16 residues. CDR3 sequence reads: CASSEIGQGVRTEAFF. In DNA form, the CDR3 reads TGCGCCAGCAGTGAGATAGGACAGGGGGTTAGGACTGAAGCTTTCTTT.

This clone appeared once. The gene calls are TRBV4-1 and TRBJ1-2; TRBD1 matches 11 bases. Per the germline V gene, CDR1 is MGHRA and CDR2 is YSYEKL. The V gene end was trimmed by 3 bases and the J gene end by 8 bases; junction bases not matched to a gene: 14. The CDR3 runs to 17 residues. In DNA form, the CDR3 reads TGCGCCAGCAGCCACCGTCTCCTCCCGGGACAGGGGGAGGGCTACACCTTC. Residues: CASSHRLLPGQGEGYTF.

V usage is TRBV25-1 and J usage is TRBJ2-7; 7 bases fit TRBD1. The CDR3 is made up of 14 amino acids. Trimming took 4 bases from V and 3 from J; bases not matched to a gene: 6. From germline, CDR1 is MGHDK and CDR2 SYGVNS. The CDR3 sequence: CASSGQGVDYEQYF. CDR3 sequence (DNA): TGTGCCAGCAGTGGACAGGGAGTAGACTACGAGCAGTACTTC.

There are a few counts of this clone. The gene calls are TRBV7-2 and TRBJ2-1, with 10 bases lining up with TRBD2. This CDR3 contains 16 residues. The V gene's germline CDR1 is SGHTA and CDR2 FQGNSA. Trimming at V came to 2 bases and at J to 4 bases, leaving 5 bases not matched to a gene. In DNA form, the CDR3 reads TGTGCCAGCAGCTTATTCGGGACTAGCGAATACAATGAGCAGTTCTTC. It is translated as CASSLFGTSEYNEQFF.

The gene calls are TRBV7-9 and TRBJ2-7; 9 positions agree with TRBD2. The J segment lost 3 bases and the V segment lost 2 bases, leaving 11 bases of the junction unmatched. The CDR3 loop spans 17 amino acids. Germline V lookup: CDR1 SEHNR, CDR2 FQNEAQ (reference sequence). DNA of the CDR3: TGTGCCAGCAGCTTACTATCGGCGGGAGGGCCGAGCTACGAGCAGTACTTC. This codes for CASSLLSAGGPSYEQYF. Complete variable domain (other parts from reference TRBV7-9 and TRBJ2-7): DTGVSQNPRHKITKRGQNVTFRCDPISEHNRLYWYRQTLGQGPEFLTYFQNEAQLEKSRLLSDRFSAERPKGSFSTLEIQRTEQGDSAMYLCASSLLSAGGPSYEQYFGPGTRLTVT.

This clone has more than one count but fewer than ten. J is TRBJ1-2 and V is TRBV10-2, with D perhaps TRBD1 (5 bases). V dropped 6 bases and J dropped 6 bases, with 14 bases sitting between them. The CDR3 has 13 amino acids. The germline gives CDR1 WSHSY, CDR2 SAAADI. CDR3 protein: CASSYRWGNGYTF. CDR3 nucleotide sequence: TGCGCCAGCAGCTACAGGTGGGGCAATGGCTACACCTTC.

This clone was picked up one time. The chain combines TRBV2 with TRBJ1-1; D gene unclear. V lost 5 bases, J lost 1 base, and 20 bases lay in between. Germline-derived CDR1 and CDR2 are SNHLY and FYNNEI. The CDR3 totals 17 residues. The CDR3: CASSNPLSGQPNTEAFF. In nucleotides, the CDR3 is TGTGCCAGCAGTAACCCTTTATCGGGTCAGCCGAACACTGAAGCTTTCTTT.

This clone turned up a few times. The rearrangement links TRBV5-1 to TRBJ1-1, with D possibly matching TRBD1 (5 bases). Per the germline V gene, CDR1 is SGHRS and CDR2 is YFSETQ. The V and J ends lost 0 bases and 6 bases respectively, with 18 bases between them. CDR3 length: 16 residues. The CDR3 DNA reads TGCGCCAGCAGCTTGGCCTTCGGGGGGAGATTCCCTGAAGCTTTCTTT. It specifies CASSLAFGGRFPEAFF. The variable domain in full, with the rest retrieved from reference TRBV5-1 and TRBJ1-1, is KAGVTQTPRYLIKTRGQQVTLSCSPISGHRSVSWYQQTPGQGLQFLFEYFSETQRNKGNFPGRFSGRQFSNSRSEMNVSTLELGDSALYLCASSLAFGGRFPEAFFGQGTRLTVV.

The chain combines TRBV15 with TRBJ2-7; D call uncertain. The CDR3 sequence is 12 residues long. V gave up 0 bases and J gave up 4 bases, with 4 bases separating them. Germline CDR1 reads LNHNV; CDR2 reads YYDKDF (reference sequence). The CDR3 loop reads CATSRDGYEQYF. The CDR3 nucleotides read TGTGCCACCAGCAGAGACGGATACGAGCAGTACTTC.

As regards this clone: A junction end diverges from the germline sequence, so it may reflect a read error. The rearrangement links TRBV7-7 to TRBJ2-1; TRBD2 agrees at 8 bases. There are 15 residues in the CDR3. Germline V CDR1 and CDR2: SSHAT, FNYEAQ (reference sequence). CDR3 amino acids: CASSLGVAGLYEQFF. CDR3 bases: TGTGCTAGCAGCTTAGGGGTAGCGGGACTCTATGAGCAGTTCTTC. Complete variable domain (other parts from reference TRBV7-7 and TRBJ2-1): GAGVSQSPRYKVTKRGQDVTLRCDPISSHATLYWYQQALGQGPEFLTYFNYEAQPDKSGLPSDRFSAERPEGSISTLTIQRTEQRDSAMYRCASSLGVAGLYEQFFGPGTRLTVL.

The rearrangement joins TRBV4-2 to TRBJ2-7; TRBD2 might be the D (5 bases). Germline loops: CDR1 LGHNA, CDR2 YNFKEQ. V lost 2 bases and J lost 2, with 13 bases in between. This CDR3 spans 15 amino acids. The CDR3 bases are TGTGCCAGCAGCCAACATAATGGGAGCCCCTACGAGCAGTACTTC. Translating it yields CASSQHNGSPYEQYF.